This TCR beta chain emerged from a study of shared T cell receptors in the human thymus. Generated by immunoSEQ multiplex PCR, the TCRdb table keeps only in-frame clones and is missing some. The table records hundreds of thousands of clones, approximately 89% of them present only once. Per the germline V gene, CDR1 is SGHNT and CDR2 is YYREEE (reference sequence). Trimming took 1 base from V and 3 from J, leaving 7 bases between them. This CDR3 region has 13 residues. These data are also associated with another study on human thymus T cells. That work contributes: Infants, healthy and Finnish, who were having corrective surgery for congenital heart defects served as donors. Thymus tissue was removed during corrective cardiac surgery. Both thymic and peripheral blood repertoires showed apparently biased V and J usage. Related research described thymic repertoires that were highly overlapping among unrelated individuals.

The sequenced sample consisted of thymocytes. The chain carries TRBV5-4 and TRBJ2-5, with a possible D match to TRBD1 (5 bases). This receptor was taken from a boy younger than two with a congenital heart defect. This CDR3 reads CASSLRGKETQYF. Written as DNA, the CDR3 is TGTGCCAGCAGCTTGAGGGGAAAAGAGACCCAGTACTTC.